This TCR beta chain was found in a study of OX40 agonist ivuxolimab in advanced cancers. This CDR3 is built from 17 residues. The germline gives CDR1 LGHNT, CDR2 FRNRAP. The J segment lost 3 bases and the V segment lost 1 base, leaving 9 bases of the junction unmatched. Some clones are missing from TCRdb's copy, which holds only in-frame ones; the method was immunoSEQ multiplex PCR. The sample lists around 80,000 clones, around 88% occurring once. Specimen: CD4+ or CD8+ T cells sorted from blood, collected in a trial of the OX40 agonist ivuxolimab. The chain joins TRBV12-5 to TRBJ2-1; 7 bases fit TRBD2. This sequence was found in an adult with an advanced solid tumor such as melanoma, head and neck, liver or kidney cancer. CDR3 in amino acids: CASGLAPWVAGYNEQFF. The CDR3, as DNA: TGTGCTAGTGGTTTGGCCCCCTGGGTAGCGGGCTACAATGAGCAGTTCTTC.